One sample yielded the 23 T cell receptor beta chains listed below, sequenced in a study of blood T cell repertoires in COVID-19. The assay was immunoSEQ multiplex PCR, and TCRdb's table has in-frame clones only and misses some. The profile shows about 350,000 clones, roughly 87% of them singletons. Source material: peripheral blood. Source of these receptors: a woman between 55 and 75 years old with COVID-19, enrolled during active disease.

This clone was seen only a few times. This rearrangement joins TRBV5-4 to TRBJ2-1; 7 nucleotides agree with TRBD2. This CDR3 comprises 16 residues. The germline gives CDR1 SGHNT, CDR2 YYREEE (reference sequence). After removal of 4 bases from V and 4 bases from J, the junction contained 11 bases not matched to a gene. The CDR3 DNA reads TGTGCCAGCAGCCCAATCGAAGCGGGGCTATACAATGAGCAGTTCTTC. Translated, it gives CASSPIEAGLYNEQFF.

The genes are TRBV18 and TRBJ1-4; D is unclear. CDR1 and CDR2 from the germline V gene are KGHSH and LQKENI. The CDR3 loop spans 14 amino acids. V lost 0 bases to trimming and J lost 3 bases, with 5 bases between them. Here the CDR3 reads CASSPPGSNEKLFF. The CDR3 DNA reads TGTGCCAGCTCACCACCCGGGTCTAATGAAAAACTGTTTTTT.

This chain connects TRBV21-1 to TRBJ1-2. TRBV21-1 is a documented pseudogene. The CDR3 consists of 11 residues. The CDR3 region is CAKTEDYGYTF. CDR3 nucleotide sequence: TGTGCCAAGACTGAAGACTATGGCTACACCTTC.

The rearrangement links TRBV28 to TRBJ1-5, with unresolved D. V was pared by 3 bases and J by 2 bases, with 17 bases between. The CDR3 is made up of 17 amino acids. CDR1 and CDR2 (germline): MDHEN, SYDVKM. In nucleotides, the CDR3 is TGTGCCAGCAGTTTTTGGCTTTCTCGCGGTCGCAATCAGCCCCAGCATTTT. Its protein is CASSFWLSRGRNQPQHF.

CDR3 residues: CASSSQGAFEKLFF. The CDR3 DNA follows: TGTGCCAGCAGTTCTCAGGGCGCATTTGAAAAACTGTTTTTT. The gene calls are TRBV6-5 and TRBJ1-4; TRBD1 might be the D (5 bases). Germline CDR1 is MNHEY and CDR2 is SVGAGI. Trimming cost V 4 bases and J 7 bases, with 13 bases left between them. This CDR3 has 14 residues.

This chain joins TRBV7-9 and TRBJ2-5; possibly TRBD1 for D (6 bases). Germline V gene lookup returns CDR1 SEHNR and CDR2 FQNEAQ (reference sequence). The CDR3 loop spans 11 amino acids. Trimming left V 2 bases short and J 13 bases short, with 11 bases between. The CDR3 region is CASSLNRVRYF. The DNA of the CDR3 is TGTGCCAGCAGCTTAAACAGGGTTAGGTACTTC.

The chain couples TRBV7-8 to TRBJ2-1, with 10 positions matching TRBD1. Germline values: CDR1 SGHVS, CDR2 FQNEAQ. V was clipped by 4 bases and J by 3 bases; unmatched bases: 3. The CDR3 has 15 amino acids. In DNA form, the CDR3 reads TGTGCCAGCAGCTCGCGGACAGGGGGCTACAATGAGCAGTTCTTC. Protein: CASSSRTGGYNEQFF.

Only one count was recorded for this clone. The rearrangement uses TRBV28 and TRBJ1-3; TRBD1 matches 7 bases. This CDR3 is built from 15 residues. Looked up from germline, CDR1 is MDHEN and CDR2 is SYDVKM. Unmatched junction bases numbered 5, after V lost 6 bases and J lost 0 bases. The DNA for the CDR3 is TGTGCCAGCAGGGGACAGTTGAGCTCTGGAAACACCATATATTTT. The encoded protein is CASRGQLSSGNTIYF.

The chain recombines TRBV10-3 with TRBJ1-2, with a weak D call TRBD1 (6 bases). The germline V and J ends were trimmed by 4 bases and 2 bases, with 11 bases remaining between them. Germline-derived CDR1 and CDR2 are ENHRY and SYGVKD. The CDR3 is made up of 14 amino acids. CDR3 amino acids: CAISGATGNYGYTF. CDR3 bases: TGTGCCATCAGTGGCGCCACAGGGAACTATGGCTACACCTTC.

The CDR3 DNA is TGTGCCAGCAGCTCATTGAACAGGGGAGCCGGGGAGCTGTTTTTT. It is translated as CASSSLNRGAGELFF. The V and J genes are TRBV11-3 and TRBJ2-2; TRBD1 matches 7 bases. CDR3 size: 15 residues. The V gene end was trimmed by 4 bases and the J gene end by 6 bases; junction bases not matched to a gene: 8. The germline V gene has CDR1 SGHNT and CDR2 YENEEA.

The chain has TRBV5-1 and TRBJ2-1; a weak D match, TRBD1 (7 bases). CDR3 size: 17 residues. Trimming took 0 bases from V and 8 from J, leaving 21 bases between them. Germline-derived CDR1 and CDR2 are SGHRS and YFSETQ. The CDR3 coding sequence is TGCGCCAGCAGCTTGGGCGCCGGAGGGGGCAATCTCCATGAGCAGTTCTTC. Protein: CASSLGAGGGNLHEQFF.

The sample holds one count of this clone. The chain is built from TRBV6-5 and TRBJ2-1; TRBD2 might be the D (6 bases). With 0 bases removed from V and 9 bases from J, the gap between germline ends came to 18 bases. The germline V gene has CDR1 MNHEY and CDR2 SVGAGI. This CDR3 is built from 16 residues. The CDR3 region is CASSYSLAWGDGEQFF. CDR3 coding DNA: TGTGCCAGCAGTTACTCGCTAGCTTGGGGGGACGGTGAGCAGTTCTTC.

The rearrangement uses TRBV15 and TRBJ1-1, with a tentative D call TRBD1 (5 bases). V was pared by 1 base and J by 0 bases, with 9 bases between. This CDR3 is built from 15 residues. The germline gives CDR1 LNHNV, CDR2 YYDKDF (reference sequence). The CDR3 loop is CATSRVTVLNTEAFF. The CDR3 nucleotides are TGTGCCACCAGCAGAGTGACAGTGCTGAACACTGAAGCTTTCTTT.

The rearrangement joins TRBV7-8 to TRBJ1-4, with 11 bases fitting TRBD1. J gave up 11 bases and V 5 bases, and 13 bases lay outside the gene matches. Germline V gene lookup returns CDR1 SGHVS and CDR2 FQNEAQ. The CDR3 has 16 residues. The CDR3 DNA is TGTGCCAGCAGCAGCCACCGGGACAGGGGGTCGGGGAAACTGTTTTTT. Amino acid sequence: CASSSHRDRGSGKLFF. Using reference TRBV7-8 and TRBJ1-4 for the parts outside the CDR3, the full variable domain is GAGVSQSPRYKVAKRGQDVALRCDPISGHVSLFWYQQALGQGPEFLTYFQNEAQLDKSGLPSDRFFAERPEGSVSTLKIQRTQQEDSAVYLCASSSHRDRGSGKLFFGSGTQLSVL.

The rearrangement uses TRBV5-4 and TRBJ2-5; TRBD2 agrees at 11 bases. V lost 3 bases, J lost 1 base, and 11 bases stayed unmatched. The CDR3 sequence is 18 residues long. Germline V gives CDR1 SGHNT, CDR2 YYREEE (reference sequence). The CDR3 loop is CASSSQKLAGGLQETQYF. CDR3 DNA: TGTGCCAGCAGCTCTCAAAAATTAGCGGGGGGGCTCCAAGAGACCCAGTACTTC.

In DNA, the CDR3 is TGTGCCAGCTCACTAACGACAGATAATTCACCCCTCCACTTT. Translating gives CASSLTTDNSPLHF. The genes are TRBV18 and TRBJ1-6; tentatively, D is TRBD1 (5 bases). Between the trimmed V and J ends, which lost 4 bases and 5 bases, there was a span of 9 bases. Germline loops: CDR1 KGHSH, CDR2 LQKENI. This CDR3 is built from 14 residues.

This rearrangement joins TRBV19 to TRBJ1-5, with 10 bases matching TRBD1. CDR3 length: 16 residues. Per the germline V gene, CDR1 is LNHDA and CDR2 is SQIVND (reference sequence). V lost 3 bases and J lost 3; bases outside the gene matches: 5. The CDR3 DNA is TGTGCCAGTAGTATCCTCGGGACAGGGGTCAATCAGCCCCAGCATTTT. It specifies CASSILGTGVNQPQHF.

This chain joins TRBV2 and TRBJ2-4; weak D call: TRBD2 (5 bases). V was pared by 4 bases and J by 4 bases, with 8 bases between. The CDR3 is made up of 13 amino acids. CDR1 is SNHLY, CDR2 FYNNEI, per germline. The CDR3 sequence is CASSVGMKNIQYF. CDR3 sequence (DNA): TGTGCCAGCAGTGTCGGGATGAAAAACATTCAGTACTTC.

The chain has TRBV2 and TRBJ2-2; 15 bases align to TRBD2. The germline V gene has CDR1 SNHLY and CDR2 FYNNEI. V trimming: 8 bases; J trimming: 6 bases; junction bases outside the gene matches: 4. CDR3 length: 15 residues. The CDR3 reads CASAGLAGGAGELFF. The CDR3 DNA reads as TGTGCCAGCGCCGGACTAGCGGGGGGGGCCGGGGAGCTGTTTTTT.

The chain recombines TRBV28 with TRBJ1-1, with 9 bases lining up with TRBD1. The CDR3 is 14 amino acids. V dropped 7 bases and J dropped 1; count of bases not matched to a gene: 4. Germline V gene data show CDR1 as MDHEN and CDR2 as SYDVKM. CDR3: CASTDRGPNTEAFF. The CDR3 nucleotides are TGTGCCAGCACGGACAGGGGACCGAACACTGAAGCTTTCTTT.

The CDR3 DNA is TGCGCCAGCAGCGAAGGACAGGGGGCGCGGGCTTTCTTT. Its translation: CASSEGQGARAFF. The genes are TRBV5-1 and TRBJ1-1; 11 bases map to TRBD1. Germline V gene sequence: CDR1 SGHRS, CDR2 YFSETQ. The CDR3 has 13 amino acids. V shed 4 bases, J shed 11 bases, and the junction held 7 bases outside the gene matches.

This chain uses TRBV7-8 with TRBJ2-1, with D hard to call. The CDR3 sequence is 16 residues long. The germline V gene has CDR1 SGHVS and CDR2 FQNEAQ. V was cut by 4 bases and J by 0 bases, with 13 bases left in between. The CDR3 spells CASSSVKQSSYNEQFF. The CDR3 nucleotides are TGTGCCAGCAGCTCAGTTAAACAAAGCTCCTACAATGAGCAGTTCTTC.

For the CDR3, the DNA is TGCGCCAGCAGCCCCCGGACAGACGACTCTGGAAACACCATATATTTT. This sequence encodes CASSPRTDDSGNTIYF. This chain joins TRBV5-1 and TRBJ1-3; D is perhaps TRBD1 (6 bases). The V and J ends lost 4 bases and 0 bases respectively, with 14 bases between them. The germline gives CDR1 SGHRS, CDR2 YFSETQ. This CDR3 is 16 amino acids long.